Each of the 3 T cell receptor beta chains below was sequenced from the same sample in a study of tumor and adjacent non-tumor tissue in lung cancer. A modified ARM-PCR protocol with three rounds of nested PCR amplified TCRbeta. TCRdb re-analysed the multiplex PCR reads in MiXCR, keeping a single row per CDR3 protein. This table holds tens of thousands of distinct CDR3 sequences, roughly 60% found once. This sample's RNA came from whole unsorted tissue. The normal lung tissue was taken more than 3 cm from the tumor edge. The sequenced sample was distant non-tumor lung tissue. Receptors were obtained from a woman aged 40 to 50 with non-small cell lung cancer.

Details on this clonotype: In this CDR3 the conserved last residue, phenylalanine or tryptophan, is missing, so a read error is likely. This chain joins TRBV6-2 or TRBV6-3 and TRBJ1-6, with a weak D call TRBD1 (6 bases). This CDR3 spans 14 amino acids. CDR1 MNHEY and CDR2 SVGEGT come from the germline V gene. V was shortened by 6 bases and J by 10 bases, with 16 bases between the two germline ends. In DNA form, the CDR3 reads TGTGCCAGCAGGCCGAGACAGGATATCTCACCCCTCCACGTT. As protein: CASRPRQDISPLHV.

The chain couples TRBV6-1 to TRBJ2-4; D is ambiguous. Germline CDR1 MNHNS, CDR2 SASEGT. The CDR3 spans 13 residues. V was cut by 9 bases and J by 5 bases, with 14 bases left in between. The CDR3 loop reads CASGEGGQNIQYF. The CDR3 nucleotides are TGTGCCAGTGGTGAAGGCGGTCAAAACATTCAGTACTTC.

The rearrangement joins TRBV6-6 to TRBJ1-6; D is undetermined. Germline V lookup: CDR1 MNHNY, CDR2 SVGAGI (reference sequence). The CDR3 is 15 residues long. Trimming stripped 6 bases from V and 10 bases from J, with 19 bases between. In DNA, the CDR3 is TGTGCCAGCAGGGCCGACATTGGATTTTTATCACCCCTCCACTTT. It is translated as CASRADIGFLSPLHF.